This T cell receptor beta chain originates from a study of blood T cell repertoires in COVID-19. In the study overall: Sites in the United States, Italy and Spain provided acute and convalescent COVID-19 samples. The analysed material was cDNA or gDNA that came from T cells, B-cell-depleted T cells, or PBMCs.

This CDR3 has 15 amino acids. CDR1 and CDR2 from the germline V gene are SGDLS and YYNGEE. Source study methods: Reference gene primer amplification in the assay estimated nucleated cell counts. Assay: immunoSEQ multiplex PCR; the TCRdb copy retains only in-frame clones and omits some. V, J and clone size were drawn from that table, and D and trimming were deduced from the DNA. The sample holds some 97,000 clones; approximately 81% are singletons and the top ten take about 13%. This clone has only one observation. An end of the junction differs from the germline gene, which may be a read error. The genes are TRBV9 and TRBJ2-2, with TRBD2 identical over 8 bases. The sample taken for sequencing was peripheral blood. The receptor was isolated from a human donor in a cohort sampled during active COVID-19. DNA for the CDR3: TGTGCCCGCAGCGCTTCGGGGGGGCCAGACGGGGAGCTGTTTTTT. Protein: CARSASGGPDGELFF. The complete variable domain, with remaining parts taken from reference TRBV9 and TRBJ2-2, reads DSGVTQTPKHLITATGQRVTLRCSPRSGDLSVYWYQQSLDQGLQFLIQYYNGEERAKGNILERFSAQQFPDLHSELNLSSLELGDSALYFCARSASGGPDGELFFGEGSRLTVL.